The T cell receptor (beta chain) under discussion was sequenced for a study of blood T cell repertoires in COVID-19. For the study at large: The origin of the acute and convalescent COVID-19 samples was the United States, Italy and Spain. T cells, B-cell-depleted T cells, or PBMCs supplied cDNA or gDNA.

This CDR3 has 15 residues. Germline lookup yields CDR1 SEHNR and CDR2 FQNEAQ (reference sequence). The V end was cut by 0 bases, the J end by 6 bases, with 13 bases between. Profiled with immunoSEQ multiplex PCR; TCRdb holds only in-frame clones, not every one. Among around 78,000 clones listed, roughly 86% were seen once. The receptor was isolated from a woman in her sixties with acute or convalescent COVID-19. The sample comprised peripheral blood. This chain joins TRBV7-9 and TRBJ2-3; D is perhaps TRBD2 (5 bases). CDR3 residues: CASSLAAGSGDTQYF. Written as DNA, the CDR3 is TGTGCCAGCAGCTTAGCGGCTGGGAGTGGGGATACGCAGTATTTT.